The rows below give T cell receptor beta chains drawn from one sample of a study of shared clonotypes between healthy human individuals. Sequencing was performed with immunoSEQ multiplex PCR; in TCRdb, only in-frame clones are kept and a portion is missing. The repertoire holds approximately 1.5 million clones, with 98% as singletons. Sequenced sample: naive CD4+ T cells sorted from blood. Every receptor here comes from a man aged 25 to 45 in good health. Each CDR3 is given without its conserved first and last residue. The order of the fields is V gene, D gene, CDR3 protein. The D gene is left open where the match is weak.

TRBV2,TRBD2,ASSDQLAGVNEQF
TRBV6-4,TRBD2,ASSDLGTSGISLYEQY
TRBV6-4,-,ASSRESTDTQY
TRBV18,TRBD2,ASSPLPPSGLTDTQY
TRBV7-8,-,ASSLADFGYEQY
TRBV2,-,ASGVSNQPQH
TRBV5-6,TRBD2,ASSLASGTSDQETQY
TRBV29-1,-,SEVTGRTEAF
TRBV5-4,-,ASSNQQGYNEQF
TRBV5-1,-,ASSLGGGNLNEQF
TRBV27,TRBD1,ASSLRPGGSYEQY
TRBV9,-,ASSVGRGSYNEQF
TRBV9,TRBD2,ASSVAGGPSGELF
TRBV28,-,ASSFGARGYTEAF
TRBV28,TRBD1,ASSLFGTGSNEQF
TRBV27,TRBD1,ASSPQHRGFFNEQY
TRBV28,TRBD2,ASQPWGLAALRRELF
TRBV29-1,-,SVFISMNTEAF
TRBV7-2,-,ASSRIAESLSYEQY
TRBV19,TRBD2,ASSIAGRATDTQY
TRBV5-1,-,ASSSGTAMSTDTQY
TRBV28,TRBD1,ASSTRQGYNEQF
TRBV5-6,TRBD2,ASSRIGPGLGGTGELF
TRBV4-1,-,ASSKRTGNIQY
TRBV7-9,-,ASSGVSYEQY
TRBV7-2,-,ASSLFRDNSYEQY
TRBV5-1,TRBD1,AVGGTGESYNEQF
TRBV14,TRBD1,ASRGQGFTEAF
TRBV25-1,-,ASSPGAQRTEAF
TRBV11-3,TRBD2,ASSLGLAEGNGELF
TRBV5-5,-,ASSTFDPNTEAF
TRBV5-1,TRBD2,ASSLTSGRYQETQY
TRBV5-4,-,ASSFSQVQETQY
TRBV5-1,-,ASSLDVGPNTEAF
TRBV18,TRBD1,ASSHRDSTYEQY
TRBV11-2,-,ASSLVPRGDEQY
TRBV6-1,TRBD2,ASSGRIVMAVAGVFEQY
TRBV4-1,TRBD2,ASSQDSGVETQY
TRBV29-1,-,SVGASWDYEQY
TRBV29-1,TRBD1,SAVTGGTGELF
TRBV14,-,ASRGAGSGANVLT
TRBV19,-,ASRSSTDTGELF
TRBV7-6,-,ASSSWDNTDTQY
TRBV5-4,TRBD1,ASSWDRATSYEQY
TRBV9,TRBD1,ASSATGLPNYGYT
TRBV19,-,ASSSRPGLTYEQY
TRBV12-5,TRBD2,ASASGTYNEQF
TRBV5-1,-,ASSLGVRSNTEAF
TRBV5-3,TRBD2,ARKSPRGPSGTLEGETQY
TRBV5-4,-,ASSELSDNEQF
TRBV7-2,-,ASNHSPTNEKLF